These T cell receptor beta chains were read from a single sample in a study of blood T cell repertoires in COVID-19. Clones were read by immunoSEQ multiplex PCR, and TCRdb kept only the in-frame ones, dropping some. Of 200,000 to 250,000 clones in the sample, more than 80% were seen once. The sample taken for sequencing was peripheral blood. The receptors derive from a man aged 25-40 years with COVID-19, enrolled during active disease. CDR3s include the opening cysteine and the closing phenylalanine or tryptophan. A D gene is named only where the DNA matches it firmly. The listing skips clone size in some rows; elsewhere it reads once, few, many or a size class.

clone_size: -; d_call: TRBD1; v_call: TRBV7-2; j_call: TRBJ1-2; cdr3_nt: TGTGCCAGCAGCTTAGACAGGGGCTATGGCTACACCTTC; cdr3_aa: CASSLDRGYGYTF
clone_size: -; d_call: -; v_call: TRBV30; j_call: TRBJ2-1; cdr3_nt: TGTGCCTGGAGCGAGACAGCTACCAGCTCCTACAATGAGCAGTTCTTC; cdr3_aa: CAWSETATSSYNEQFF
clone_size: -; d_call: -; v_call: TRBV7-2; j_call: TRBJ2-7; cdr3_nt: TGTGCCAGCAGCCTGGGCCACCCCTACGAGCAGTACTTC; cdr3_aa: CASSLGHPYEQYF
clone_size: once; d_call: TRBD1; v_call: TRBV7-3; j_call: TRBJ2-6; cdr3_nt: TGTGCCAGCAGCTCCCTTAACAGGGGGAGTCGAGCTTGGGGGGCCAACGTCCTGACTTTC; cdr3_aa: CASSSLNRGSRAWGANVLTF
clone_size: -; d_call: -; v_call: TRBV4-1; j_call: TRBJ1-2; cdr3_nt: TGCGCCAGCAGCCAAGATCTTTTAGCAGTCTATGGCTACACCTTC; cdr3_aa: CASSQDLLAVYGYTF
clone_size: -; d_call: TRBD1; v_call: TRBV24-1; j_call: TRBJ1-5; cdr3_nt: TGTGCCACCGCTGGGACAGGGATAGGTAATCAGCCCCAGCATTTT; cdr3_aa: CATAGTGIGNQPQHF
clone_size: -; d_call: TRBD1; v_call: TRBV18; j_call: TRBJ1-5; cdr3_nt: TGTGCCAGCTCACCCACAGGGGGAAGCAATCAGCCCCAGCATTTT; cdr3_aa: CASSPTGGSNQPQHF
clone_size: -; d_call: TRBD2; v_call: TRBV18; j_call: TRBJ2-7; cdr3_nt: TGTGCCAGCTCATACACTAGCGGGGGCTCCTACGAGCAGTACTTC; cdr3_aa: CASSYTSGGSYEQYF
clone_size: -; d_call: TRBD1; v_call: TRBV7-9; j_call: TRBJ2-4; cdr3_nt: TGTGCCAGCAGCTTACTGGCAGGGGGAAACATTCAGTACTTC; cdr3_aa: CASSLLAGGNIQYF
clone_size: -; d_call: -; v_call: TRBV2; j_call: TRBJ1-5; cdr3_nt: TGTGCCAGCAGTGGGTCGTCAGGGGAAGGGGGATATAGCAATCAGCCCCAGCATTTT; cdr3_aa: CASSGSSGEGGYSNQPQHF
clone_size: -; d_call: TRBD1; v_call: TRBV9; j_call: TRBJ2-5; cdr3_nt: TGTGCCAGCAGTGTTTTACCGGGACAGGGGGAAGAGACCCAGTACTTC; cdr3_aa: CASSVLPGQGEETQYF
clone_size: -; d_call: -; v_call: TRBV18; j_call: TRBJ1-2; cdr3_nt: TGTGCCAGCTCCGTTACAGAGGGGGATACCTACACCTTC; cdr3_aa: CASSVTEGDTYTF
clone_size: -; d_call: -; v_call: TRBV2; j_call: TRBJ1-1; cdr3_nt: TGTGCCAGCAGTGATCGCGCTGAAGCTTTCTTT; cdr3_aa: CASSDRAEAFF
clone_size: -; d_call: TRBD1; v_call: TRBV27; j_call: TRBJ2-7; cdr3_nt: TGTGCCAGCAGTTTAGCCCGGGGACAGGTAGGACCGGGGGAGCAGTACTTC; cdr3_aa: CASSLARGQVGPGEQYF
clone_size: once; d_call: -; v_call: TRBV5-6; j_call: TRBJ1-1; cdr3_nt: TGTGCCAGCTCTGCCACAGATGGAGCTTTCTTT; cdr3_aa: CASSATDGAFF